This T cell receptor beta chain was captured in a study of blood T cell repertoires in COVID-19. Study background: The United States, Italy and Spain provided the acute and convalescent COVID-19 samples.

Using immunoSEQ multiplex PCR, the repertoire was profiled, and TCRdb retains in-frame clones only, with some absent. Of 60,000 to 65,000 clones in the sample, roughly 74% were seen once. V lost 4 bases to trimming and J lost 4 bases, with 8 bases between them. Germline CDR1 reads SGHRS; CDR2 reads YFSETQ. This CDR3 region has 12 residues. The rearrangement uses TRBV5-1 and TRBJ1-1; D call uncertain. Sequencing input: peripheral blood. This clonotype originated in a woman aged 80 or over with acute or convalescent COVID-19. Here the CDR3 reads CASSREFTEAFF. CDR3 coding DNA: TGCGCCAGCAGCCGGGAATTCACTGAAGCTTTCTTT.